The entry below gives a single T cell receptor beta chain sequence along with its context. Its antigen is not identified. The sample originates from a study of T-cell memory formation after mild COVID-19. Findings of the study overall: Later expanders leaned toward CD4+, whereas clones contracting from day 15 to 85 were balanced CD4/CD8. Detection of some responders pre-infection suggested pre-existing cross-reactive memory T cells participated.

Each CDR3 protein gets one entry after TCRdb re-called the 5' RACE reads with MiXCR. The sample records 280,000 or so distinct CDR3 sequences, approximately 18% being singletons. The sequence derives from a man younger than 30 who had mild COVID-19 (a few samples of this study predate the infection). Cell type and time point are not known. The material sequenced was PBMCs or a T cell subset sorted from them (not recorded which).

Here the CDR3 DNA reads TGCAGCGCTAACAGGGCCGGGGAGCTGTTTTTT. It specifies CSANRAGELFF. The chain links TRBV29-1 to TRBJ2-2; tentative D call: TRBD1 (6 bases). Trimming pared 7 bases from V and 6 bases from J, leaving 9 bases between. The CDR3 loop spans 11 amino acids. CDR1 and CDR2 (germline): SQVTM, ANQGSEA.